The present T cell receptor (beta chain) was sequenced within a study of blood T cell repertoires in COVID-19. Study summary: PBMCs, B-cell-depleted T cells, or T cells provided the cDNA or gDNA that made up the material.

This clone was seen only once. CDR3 length equals 14 residues. The ends were cut back, 1 base at V and 3 bases at J, with 9 bases in the middle. Germline CDR1 is LGHDT and CDR2 is YNNKEL (reference sequence). Per the authors' pipeline: How many nucleated cells were present was estimated from reference gene primer amplification. Profiled with immunoSEQ multiplex PCR; TCRdb holds only in-frame clones, not every one. The D gene and trimming were derived from the DNA, and the V and J assignments and clone size from that table. The sample yields around 160,000 clones, roughly 86% seen once. V is TRBV3-1 (or the pseudogene TRBV3-2) and J is TRBJ1-1; tentative D call: TRBD1 (5 bases). The sequenced sample consisted of peripheral blood. The source of this sequence is a man between 18 and 29 years old with acute or convalescent COVID-19. The chain's CDR3 is CASSQVGAYTEAFF. In DNA, the CDR3 is TGTGCCAGCAGCCAAGTAGGGGCCTACACTGAAGCTTTCTTT.